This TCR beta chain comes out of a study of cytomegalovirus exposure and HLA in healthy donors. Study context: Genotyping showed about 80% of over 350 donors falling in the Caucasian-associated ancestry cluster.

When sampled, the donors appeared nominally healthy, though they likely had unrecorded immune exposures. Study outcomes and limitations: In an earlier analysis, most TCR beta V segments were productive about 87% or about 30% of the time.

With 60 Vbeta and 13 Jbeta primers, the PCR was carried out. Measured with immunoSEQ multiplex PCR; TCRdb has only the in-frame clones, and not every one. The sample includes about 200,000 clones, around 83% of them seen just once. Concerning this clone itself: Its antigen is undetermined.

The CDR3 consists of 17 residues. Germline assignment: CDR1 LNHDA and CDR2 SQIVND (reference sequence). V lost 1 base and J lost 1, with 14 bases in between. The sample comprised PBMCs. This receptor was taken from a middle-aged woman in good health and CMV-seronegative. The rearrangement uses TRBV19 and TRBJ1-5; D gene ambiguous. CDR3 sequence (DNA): TGTGCCAGTAGTATAGCCCGCTCTTACCGGAGCAATCAGCCCCAGCATTTT. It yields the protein CASSIARSYRSNQPQHF.